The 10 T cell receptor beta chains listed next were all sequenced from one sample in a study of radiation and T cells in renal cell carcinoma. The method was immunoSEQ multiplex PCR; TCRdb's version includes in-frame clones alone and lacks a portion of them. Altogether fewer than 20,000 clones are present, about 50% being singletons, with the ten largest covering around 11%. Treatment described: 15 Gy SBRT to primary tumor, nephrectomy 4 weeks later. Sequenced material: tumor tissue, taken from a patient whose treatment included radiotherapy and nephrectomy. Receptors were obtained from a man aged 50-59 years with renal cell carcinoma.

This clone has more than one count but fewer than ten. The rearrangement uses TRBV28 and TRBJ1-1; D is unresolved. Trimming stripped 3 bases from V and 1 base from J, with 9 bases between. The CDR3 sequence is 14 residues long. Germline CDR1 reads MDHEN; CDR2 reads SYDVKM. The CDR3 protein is CASSFGQTNTEAFF. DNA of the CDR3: TGTGCCAGCAGTTTTGGCCAGACGAACACTGAAGCTTTCTTT. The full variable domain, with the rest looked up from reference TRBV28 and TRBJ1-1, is DVKVTQSSRYLVKRTGEKVFLECVQDMDHENMFWYRQDPGLGLRLIYFSYDVKMKEKGDIPEGYSVSREKKERFSLILESASTNQTSMYLCASSFGQTNTEAFFGQGTRLTVV.

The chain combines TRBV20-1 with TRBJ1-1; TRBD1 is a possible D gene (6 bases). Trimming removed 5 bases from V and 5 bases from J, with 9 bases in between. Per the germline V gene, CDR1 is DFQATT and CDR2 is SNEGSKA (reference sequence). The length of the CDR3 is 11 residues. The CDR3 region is CSAQGNTEAFF. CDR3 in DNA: TGCAGTGCTCAGGGGAATACTGAAGCTTTCTTT.

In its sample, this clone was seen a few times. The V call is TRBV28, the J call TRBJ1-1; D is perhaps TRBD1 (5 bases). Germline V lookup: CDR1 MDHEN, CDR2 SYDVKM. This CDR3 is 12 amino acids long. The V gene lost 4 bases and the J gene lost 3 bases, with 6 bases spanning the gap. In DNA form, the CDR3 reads TGTGCCAGCAGTTGGGGCGACACTGAAGCTTTCTTT. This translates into CASSWGDTEAFF.

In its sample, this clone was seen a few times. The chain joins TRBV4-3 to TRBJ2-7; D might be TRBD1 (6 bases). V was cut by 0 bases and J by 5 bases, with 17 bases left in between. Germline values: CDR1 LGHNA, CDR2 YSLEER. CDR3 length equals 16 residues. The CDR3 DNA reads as TGCGCCAGCAGCCAAGATTTAACAGGGTTTGGAAACGAGCAGTACTTC. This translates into CASSQDLTGFGNEQYF.

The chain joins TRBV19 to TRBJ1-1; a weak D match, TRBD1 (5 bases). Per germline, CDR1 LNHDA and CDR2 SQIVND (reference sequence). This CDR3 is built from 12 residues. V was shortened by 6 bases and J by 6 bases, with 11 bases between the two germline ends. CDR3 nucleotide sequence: TGTGCCAGTAGAGGGGAATACGCTGAAGCTTTCTTT. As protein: CASRGEYAEAFF.

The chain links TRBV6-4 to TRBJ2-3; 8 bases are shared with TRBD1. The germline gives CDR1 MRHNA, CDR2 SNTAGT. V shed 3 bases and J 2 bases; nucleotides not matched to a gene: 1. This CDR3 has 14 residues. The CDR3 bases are TGTGCCAGCAGTGAGGGACAGGCCACAGATACGCAGTATTTT. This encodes CASSEGQATDTQYF.

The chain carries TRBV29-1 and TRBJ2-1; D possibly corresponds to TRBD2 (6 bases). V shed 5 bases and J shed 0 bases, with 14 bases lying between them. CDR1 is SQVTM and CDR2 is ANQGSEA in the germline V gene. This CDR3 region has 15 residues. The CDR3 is CSVSGTPSSYNEQFF. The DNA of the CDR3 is TGCAGCGTTTCCGGGACTCCGAGCTCCTACAATGAGCAGTTCTTC.

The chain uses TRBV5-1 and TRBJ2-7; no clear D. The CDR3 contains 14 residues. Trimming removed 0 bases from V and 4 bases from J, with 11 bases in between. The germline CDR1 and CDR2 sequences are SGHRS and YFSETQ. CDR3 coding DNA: TGCGCCAGCAGCTTGGGGTCCCGTTATTACGAGCAGTACTTC. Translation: CASSLGSRYYEQYF. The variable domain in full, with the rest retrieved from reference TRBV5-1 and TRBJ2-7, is KAGVTQTPRYLIKTRGQQVTLSCSPISGHRSVSWYQQTPGQGLQFLFEYFSETQRNKGNFPGRFSGRQFSNSRSEMNVSTLELGDSALYLCASSLGSRYYEQYFGPGTRLTVT.

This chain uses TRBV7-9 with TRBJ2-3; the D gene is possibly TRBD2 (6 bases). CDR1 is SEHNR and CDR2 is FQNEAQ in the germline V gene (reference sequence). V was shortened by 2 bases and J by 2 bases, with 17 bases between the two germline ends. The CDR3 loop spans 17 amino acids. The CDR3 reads CASSLTGTPPFTDTQYF. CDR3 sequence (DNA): TGTGCCAGCAGCTTAACCGGGACTCCCCCTTTCACAGATACGCAGTATTTT.

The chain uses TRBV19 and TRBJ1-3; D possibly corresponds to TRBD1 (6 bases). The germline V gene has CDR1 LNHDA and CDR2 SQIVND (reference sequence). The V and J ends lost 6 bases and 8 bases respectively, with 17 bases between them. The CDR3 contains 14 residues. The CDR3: CASRWGPEADTIYF. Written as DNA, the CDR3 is TGTGCCAGTAGATGGGGGCCCGAAGCGGACACCATATATTTT.